This note documents a single T cell receptor (beta chain) sequence. Its target is not known. Template switching created a universal primer site, and the cDNA included unique molecular identifiers. TCRdb independently ran MiXCR on the 5' RACE reads; one entry per CDR3 protein. This table holds 350,000 to 500,000 distinct CDR3 sequences, around a sixth found once. With 7 bases clipped from V and 6 bases from J, the junction kept 12 bases outside the gene matches. Germline assignment: CDR1 SQVTM and CDR2 ANQGSEA. The CDR3 is 14 amino acids. The sample is drawn from a study of identical twins. Regarding the study as a whole: Cord blood beta clonotypes that were abundant carried fewer insertions, and memory repertoires showed no such trend.

The material sequenced was naive T cells sorted from blood. The J gene is TRBJ2-4, the V gene TRBV29-1; the match to TRBD2 covers 7 bases. The source of this sequence is a man between 45 and 60 years old in good health. For the CDR3, the DNA is TGCAGCGGCTCCCCGCGGGGGAATATAAACATTCAGTACTTC. Encoded protein: CSGSPRGNINIQYF.